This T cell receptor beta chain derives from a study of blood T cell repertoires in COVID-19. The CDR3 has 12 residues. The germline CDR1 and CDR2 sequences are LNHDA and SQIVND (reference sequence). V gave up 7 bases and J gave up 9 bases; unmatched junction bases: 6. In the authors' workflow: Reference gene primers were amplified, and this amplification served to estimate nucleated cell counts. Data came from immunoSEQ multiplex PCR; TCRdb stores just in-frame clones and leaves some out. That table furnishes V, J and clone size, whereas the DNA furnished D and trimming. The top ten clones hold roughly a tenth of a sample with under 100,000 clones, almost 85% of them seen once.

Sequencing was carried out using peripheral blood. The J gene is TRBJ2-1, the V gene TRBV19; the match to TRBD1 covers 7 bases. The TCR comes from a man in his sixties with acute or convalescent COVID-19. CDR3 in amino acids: CASNNRDSEQFF. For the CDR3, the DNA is TGTGCCAGTAACAACCGGGACAGTGAGCAGTTCTTC.